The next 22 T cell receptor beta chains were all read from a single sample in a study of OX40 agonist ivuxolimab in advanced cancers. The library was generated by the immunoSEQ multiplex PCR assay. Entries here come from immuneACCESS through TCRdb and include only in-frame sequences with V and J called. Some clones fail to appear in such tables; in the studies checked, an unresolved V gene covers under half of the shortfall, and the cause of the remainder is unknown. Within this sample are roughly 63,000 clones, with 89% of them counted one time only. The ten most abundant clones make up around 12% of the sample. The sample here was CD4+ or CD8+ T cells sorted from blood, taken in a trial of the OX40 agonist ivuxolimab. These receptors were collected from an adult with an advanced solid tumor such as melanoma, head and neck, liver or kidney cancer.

The CDR3: CASSEARNVFYGYTF. As DNA, the CDR3 is TGTGCCAGCAGTGAAGCGCGAAACGTCTTCTATGGCTACACCTTC. The V gene is TRBV2, the J gene TRBJ1-2; D unclear. Germline values: CDR1 SNHLY, CDR2 FYNNEI. Trimming pared 0 bases from V and 4 bases from J, leaving 12 bases between. The CDR3 spans 15 residues.

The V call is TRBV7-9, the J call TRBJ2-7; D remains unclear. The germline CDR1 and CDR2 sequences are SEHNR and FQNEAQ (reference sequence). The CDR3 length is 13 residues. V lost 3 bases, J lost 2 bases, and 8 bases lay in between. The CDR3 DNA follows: TGTGCCAGCAGCTTCTTGTTTACCTACGAGCAGTACTTC. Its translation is CASSFLFTYEQYF.

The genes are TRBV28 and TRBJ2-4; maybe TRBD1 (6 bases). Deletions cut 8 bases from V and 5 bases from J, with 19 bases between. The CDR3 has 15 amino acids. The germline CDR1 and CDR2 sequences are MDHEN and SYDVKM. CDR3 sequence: CASQRQASPQNIQYF. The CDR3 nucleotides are TGTGCCAGCCAAAGACAGGCCTCCCCCCAAAACATTCAGTACTTC.

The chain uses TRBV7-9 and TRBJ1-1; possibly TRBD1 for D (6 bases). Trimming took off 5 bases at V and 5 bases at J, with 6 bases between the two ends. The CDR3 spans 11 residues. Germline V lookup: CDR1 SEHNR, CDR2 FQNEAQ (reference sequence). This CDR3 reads CASSTGTEAFF. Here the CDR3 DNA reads TGTGCCAGCAGCACAGGGACTGAAGCTTTCTTT.

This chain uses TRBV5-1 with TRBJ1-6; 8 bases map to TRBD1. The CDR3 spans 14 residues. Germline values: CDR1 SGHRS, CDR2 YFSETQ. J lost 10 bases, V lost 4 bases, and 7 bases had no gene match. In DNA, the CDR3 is TGCGCCAGCAGCCCCGGACAGGGTGAATCACCCCTCCACTTT. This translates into CASSPGQGESPLHF.

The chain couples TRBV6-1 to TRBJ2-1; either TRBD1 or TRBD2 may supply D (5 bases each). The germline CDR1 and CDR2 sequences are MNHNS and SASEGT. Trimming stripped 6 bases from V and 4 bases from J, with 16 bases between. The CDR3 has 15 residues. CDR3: CASSTARGAYNEQFF. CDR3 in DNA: TGTGCCAGCAGCACAGCAAGAGGGGCTTACAATGAGCAGTTCTTC.

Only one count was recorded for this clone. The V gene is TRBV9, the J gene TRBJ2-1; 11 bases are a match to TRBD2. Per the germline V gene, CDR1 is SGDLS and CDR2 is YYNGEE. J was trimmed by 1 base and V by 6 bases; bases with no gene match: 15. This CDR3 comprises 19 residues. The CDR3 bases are TGTGCCAGCAACTTCGGAACCTCGGGACTAGCGGATTCCTACAATGAGCAGTTCTTC. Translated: CASNFGTSGLADSYNEQFF.

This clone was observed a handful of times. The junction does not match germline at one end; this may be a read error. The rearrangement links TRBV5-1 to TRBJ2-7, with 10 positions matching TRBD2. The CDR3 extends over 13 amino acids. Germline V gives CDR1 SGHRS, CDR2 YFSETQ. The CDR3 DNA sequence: TGCGCCAGCAGCTTGGTATTAGCGGGAGGTTTGCACTTC. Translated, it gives CASSLVLAGGLHF.

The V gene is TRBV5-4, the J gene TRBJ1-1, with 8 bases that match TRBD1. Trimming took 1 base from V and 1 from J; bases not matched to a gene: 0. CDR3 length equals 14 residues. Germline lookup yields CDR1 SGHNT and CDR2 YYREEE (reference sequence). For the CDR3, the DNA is TGTGCCAGCAGCTTGCAGGGGGCGAACACTGAAGCTTTCTTT. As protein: CASSLQGANTEAFF.

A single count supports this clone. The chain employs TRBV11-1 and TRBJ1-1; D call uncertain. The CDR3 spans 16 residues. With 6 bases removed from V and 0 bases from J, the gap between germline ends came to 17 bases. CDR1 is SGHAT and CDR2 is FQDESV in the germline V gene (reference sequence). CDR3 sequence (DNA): TGTGCCAGCAGATCCGGACGGTCGGGCGTGAACACTGAAGCTTTCTTT. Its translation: CASRSGRSGVNTEAFF.

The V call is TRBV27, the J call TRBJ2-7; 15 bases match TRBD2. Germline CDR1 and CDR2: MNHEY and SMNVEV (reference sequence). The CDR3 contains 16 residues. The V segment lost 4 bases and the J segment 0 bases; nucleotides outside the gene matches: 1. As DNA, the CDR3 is TGTGCCAGCAGTTGGACTAGCGGGAGGGCCTCCTACGAGCAGTACTTC. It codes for CASSWTSGRASYEQYF.

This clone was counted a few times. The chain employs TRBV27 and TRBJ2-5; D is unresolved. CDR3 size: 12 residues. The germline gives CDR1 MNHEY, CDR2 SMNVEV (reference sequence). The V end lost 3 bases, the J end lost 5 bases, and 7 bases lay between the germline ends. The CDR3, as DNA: TGTGCCAGCAGTTTGGATCTGGAGACCCAGTACTTC. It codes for CASSLDLETQYF.

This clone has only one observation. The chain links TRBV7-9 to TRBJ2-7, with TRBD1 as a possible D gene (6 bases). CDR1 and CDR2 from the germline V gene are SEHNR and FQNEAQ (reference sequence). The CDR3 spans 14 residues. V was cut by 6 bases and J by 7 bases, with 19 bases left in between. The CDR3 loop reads CASSSTGSSWEQYF. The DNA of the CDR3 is TGTGCCAGCAGTTCGACAGGTTCGAGCTGGGAGCAGTACTTC.

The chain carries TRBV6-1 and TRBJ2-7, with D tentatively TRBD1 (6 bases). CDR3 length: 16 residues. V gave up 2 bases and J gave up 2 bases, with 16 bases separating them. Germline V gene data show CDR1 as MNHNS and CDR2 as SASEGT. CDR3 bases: TGTGCCAGCAGTGAACTTTCAGGGGACCAAACCTACGAGCAGTACTTC. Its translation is CASSELSGDQTYEQYF.

CDR3 sequence reads: CASSLRRGSSYEQYF. CDR3 in DNA: TGTGCCAGCAGCTTAAGGCGGGGGAGCTCCTACGAGCAGTACTTC. V is TRBV7-3 and J is TRBJ2-7; 7 bases match TRBD2. Germline assignment: CDR1 SGHTA and CDR2 FQGTGA. V dropped 1 base and J dropped 0; count of bases not matched to a gene: 3. This CDR3 contains 15 residues.

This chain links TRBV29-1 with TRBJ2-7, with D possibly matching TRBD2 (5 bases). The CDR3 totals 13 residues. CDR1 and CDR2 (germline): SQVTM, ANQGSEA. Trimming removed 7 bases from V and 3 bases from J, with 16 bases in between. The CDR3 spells CSALDGGHYEQYF. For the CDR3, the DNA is TGCAGCGCCCTGGACGGAGGCCACTACGAGCAGTACTTC.

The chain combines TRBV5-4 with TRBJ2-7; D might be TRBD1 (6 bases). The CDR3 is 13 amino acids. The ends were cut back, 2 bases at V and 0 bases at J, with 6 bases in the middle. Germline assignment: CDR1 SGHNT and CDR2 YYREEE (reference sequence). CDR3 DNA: TGTGCCAGCAGCTTCAGGGGCTCCTACGAGCAGTACTTC. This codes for CASSFRGSYEQYF.

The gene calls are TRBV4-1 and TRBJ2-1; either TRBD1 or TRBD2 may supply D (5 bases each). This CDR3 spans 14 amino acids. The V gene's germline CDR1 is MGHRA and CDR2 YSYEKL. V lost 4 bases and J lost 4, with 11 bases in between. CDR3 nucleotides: TGCGCCAGCAGCCTAGAGGGGCGTTACAATGAGCAGTTCTTC. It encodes CASSLEGRYNEQFF.

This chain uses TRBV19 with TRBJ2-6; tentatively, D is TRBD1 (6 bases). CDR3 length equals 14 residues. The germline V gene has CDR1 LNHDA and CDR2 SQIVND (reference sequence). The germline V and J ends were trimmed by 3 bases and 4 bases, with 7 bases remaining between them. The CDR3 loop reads CASSMGAGANVLTF. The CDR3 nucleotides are TGTGCCAGTAGTATGGGGGCAGGGGCCAACGTCCTGACTTTC.

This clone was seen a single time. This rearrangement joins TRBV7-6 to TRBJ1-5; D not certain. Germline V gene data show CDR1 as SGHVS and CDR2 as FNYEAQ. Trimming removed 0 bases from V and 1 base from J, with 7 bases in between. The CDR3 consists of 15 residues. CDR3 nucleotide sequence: TGTGCCAGCAGCTTAGCGCCGGGGAGCAATCAGCCCCAGCATTTT. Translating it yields CASSLAPGSNQPQHF.

The CDR3 region is CASMVAGGLDEQFF. The CDR3 nucleotides are TGTGCCAGTATGGTAGCGGGGGGCCTAGATGAGCAGTTCTTC. The rearrangement joins TRBV19 to TRBJ2-1; 10 bases align to TRBD2. Germline V gene sequence: CDR1 LNHDA, CDR2 SQIVND (reference sequence). After removal of 7 bases from V and 8 bases from J, the junction contained 8 bases not matched to a gene. This CDR3 region has 14 residues.

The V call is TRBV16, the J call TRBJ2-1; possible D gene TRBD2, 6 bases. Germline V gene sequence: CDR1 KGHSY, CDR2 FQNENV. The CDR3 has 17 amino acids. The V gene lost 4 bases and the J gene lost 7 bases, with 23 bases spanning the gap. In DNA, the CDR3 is TGTGCCAGCAGCCCTCCGCGTGGGGACCTAGGAGGGAATGAGCAGTTCTTC. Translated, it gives CASSPPRGDLGGNEQFF.